This T cell receptor (beta chain) was recorded in a study of regulatory T cells in long-lasting Graves disease. CDR3 regions were amplified by Arm-PCR using iRepertoire HTBI primers to build TCR beta libraries. In the authors' methods: Gene usage covered about 60 TRBV and some 13 TRBJ segments. TCRdb processed the multiplex PCR reads anew with MiXCR; each CDR3 protein has one entry. The V and J calls and clone size come from TCRdb's table, not from the authors' own analysis. The repertoire includes roughly 430,000 distinct CDR3 sequences, around 20% of them detected once, and 14% sits in the top ten. This clonotype was picked up many times. What it binds is unknown. General study points: The study found lower TCR diversity in persistent Graves' patients than in newly diagnosed ones.

The time point is: persistent/refractory GD, antithyroid drugs over 5 years with positive TRAb. PBMC RNA was the source of the TCR library. An endocrinology unit in Xi'an, China, supplied the patients. Nine milliliters of peripheral blood went into EDTA tubes. The clonotype comes from a female donor with Graves disease. This sample comprised peripheral blood mononuclear cells (PBMCs), obtained when the disease was refractory, from a patient treated with antithyroid drugs.

The CDR3 nucleotides read TGTGCCACCAGGGCCGCGGGTGGGGAGCTGTTTTTT. It translates to CATRAAGGELFF. The V call is TRBV15, the J call TRBJ2-2; TRBD2 is a possible D gene (5 bases). CDR3 size: 12 residues. V dropped 6 bases and J dropped 8 bases, with 10 bases sitting between them. Germline V gene sequence: CDR1 LNHNV, CDR2 YYDKDF (reference sequence).